The clone carrying this T cell receptor beta chain turned up a few times. What it binds is unknown. TCRdb redid the calling of the 5' RACE reads with MiXCR, one entry per CDR3 protein. The sample consists of 120,000 or so distinct CDR3 sequences, more than 7.5% of them appearing once. This sample was included in a study of T cells after yellow fever vaccination. Study results and limitations: Peak timing came faster in the weaker secondary response, day 5 versus 15. Clonotypes appearing in both CD4 and CD8 compartments existed, and their share was small. Abundant clonotypes from the bulk population could contaminate FACS-sorted repertoires.

Trimming stripped 6 bases from V and 4 bases from J, with 9 bases between. The CDR3 spans 12 residues. Sequencing used CD8+ T cells sorted from PBMCs, obtained on the day of the yellow fever booster vaccination. The chain recombines TRBV12-3 or TRBV12-4 with TRBJ1-1; D gene ambiguous. This sequence was found in a man in his late teens or twenties who received the YFV17D yellow fever vaccine. This CDR3 is CASRPEGTEAFF. The DNA for the CDR3 is TGTGCCAGCAGACCCGAGGGCACTGAAGCTTTCTTT.